The sequence of this T cell receptor (beta chain) was determined in a study of early T cells in non-severe SARS-CoV-2 infection. Study information: Chains from this unsorted whole-blood bulk RNA could not be paired. Whole-study findings and limits: Matching results from VDJdb favored anti-spike CD8 responses, leaving private and CD4 specificities undetected.

This clonotype was observed a few times. Its antigen is currently unknown. Attached unique molecular identifiers marked individual cDNA molecules. TCRdb reanalysed the 5' RACE reads using MiXCR and keeps one entry per CDR3 protein. Of 70,000 or so distinct CDR3 sequences listed, about 4.6% were seen once; the top ten hold 3.5% to 4%. V was shortened by 5 bases and J by 1 base, with 12 bases between the two germline ends. CDR3 length equals 15 residues. Germline CDR1 SGHVS, CDR2 FNYEAQ. Sample: whole blood, taken at baseline. V gene TRBV7-6 combines with J gene TRBJ2-1, with D possibly TRBD1 on 5 matching bases. The origin of this receptor is an adult who was a healthcare worker with PCR-confirmed SARS-CoV-2 infection or an uninfected control (not recorded which). The donor label of this sample is uncertain. The CDR3 protein is CASSPPRVSYNEQFF. In nucleotides, the CDR3 is TGTGCCAGCAGCCCTCCCAGGGTTTCCTACAATGAGCAGTTCTTC.